The T cell receptor (beta chain) under discussion was sequenced for a study of prognosis after radiotherapy for stage I lung cancer (dated by TCRdb to about 2021). About the study as a whole: Between April 2018 and January 2019, some 20 patients with stage I NSCLC were enrolled in Nanjing, China. For each of the approximately 20 patients, one blood sample was taken before SBRT and one after, so the study sequenced around 40 samples in total. Roughly 5 patients had oligometastatic NSCLC after surgical resection of the primary tumor, and fourteen had newly diagnosed primary stage I lung tumors. Squamous cell carcinoma histology was identified in over five patients, and adenocarcinoma histology was identified in more than ten patients. The cohort included approximately 13 men and 5 or 6 women, with a median age of approximately 74 years and a range of about 53 to 90 years. Distant metastases were developed by four of the 19 patients after SBRT, at a median of roughly 7 months, whereas no significant progression was observed in the other 15 patients. Every patient was deemed medically inoperable, around 11 because of comorbidities and several because they refused surgery. This study profiled peripheral blood TCR beta repertoires from stage I NSCLC patients before and after stereotactic body radiotherapy and linked the repertoires to distant failure. SBRT was delivered in 3 to 5 fractions with a biologically effective dose of at least 100 Gy, and image-guided IMRT or VMAT was used for delivery. Concurrent therapy was not administered to any patient alongside SBRT.

A word on this clonotype: Its antigen remains undetermined. No base qualities exist here, and no much larger clone lies one base off it.

All patients had node-negative disease on CT and PET/CT, and none had a history of other malignancies or prior chemotherapy or radiotherapy. At each of two time points, around 5.9 milliliters of peripheral venous blood were collected in EDTA tubes. PBMCs were isolated by Ficoll-Paque Plus density-gradient centrifugation. Samples were stored at -80°C immediately after collection until analysis. The TCR beta CDR3 region was amplified from genomic DNA by two rounds of multiplex PCR. In the first round of PCR, primers specific to each TRBV and TRBJ gene were used, and the primer sequences are filed in Chinese patent CN105087789A. Universal primers were used in the second PCR round. The Roche High Pure PCR Template Preparation Kit was used to extract genomic DNA from the frozen PBMCs. An Illumina HiSeq 3000 was used to sequence the libraries paired-end with 151 bp reads. For the original study's pipeline: Raw reads lacking the multiplex PCR primer sequences were removed with CutAdapt. Using PEAR, the high-quality paired reads were merged into contigs. MiXCR assigned TRB V, D and J gene segments to each contig by aligning to reference sequences. To remove sequencing errors, CDR3 sequences were clustered according to base quality and sequence similarity. Diversity was calculated as Shannon entropy divided by the natural log of the number of productive TCR sequences. Clonality was defined as one minus Shannon entropy divided by the natural log of the number of unique clonotypes. Progression-free survival cut-offs for repertoire metrics were chosen using the Youden index of ROC curves, with analyses run in R 3.5.3. TCRdb trimmed public reads at Q25 via fastp, called clones via MiXCR and kept in-frame beta chains. Each record represents a unique CDR3 protein, reported with the most common genes and DNA among its rows. TCRdb's processing, not the authors' own work, is the source of the V and J calls. This sample holds roughly 17,000 distinct CDR3 sequences; about 40% were observed only once. Approximately 40% of the sample is in the top ten clones.

The investigation overall reported the following: Post-SBRT Shannon entropy and its change from baseline were lower in patients who developed distant metastases; baseline Shannon entropy was not associated with metastases. Differences by metastasis status were reportedly seen in TRBV and TRBJ usage frequencies, involving two V genes at baseline and, after SBRT, roughly ten V genes and two J genes. No adjustment for multiple comparisons was applied to any of the reported P values. Limitations of the study included a small cohort and short follow-up, and the study findings need independent validation. Whether the expanded TCR clones were tumor-specific was not determined. After SBRT, the count of unique TCR clones dropped from a median of around 9,300 beforehand to several thousand afterward (Wilcoxon paired P=0.011).

This material consisted of PBMCs, taken before or after stereotactic body radiation therapy (not recorded which). This TCR was recovered from a donor at least 50 years old with non-small cell lung cancer.

The CDR3 corresponds to CASSTGGWSYEQYF. The base sequence is TGTGCCAGCAGTACAGGGGGCTGGTCCTACGAGCAGTACTTC. This chain joins TRBV6-1 to TRBJ2-7; 9 junctional bases match TRBD1. The CDR3 goes from the cysteine to the phenylalanine over 14 residues. CDR3 DNA only is kept here, 42 bases in frame from base 1. From the germline V gene, CDR1 is MNHNS and CDR2 is SASEGT. After removal of 5 bases from V and 1 base from J, the junction retains 3 bases not matched to a gene.